A single sample gave rise to the 11 T cell receptor beta chains below, sequenced in a study of beta chain features in type 1 diabetes. Sequenced material consisted of expressed TCRB transcripts (all of the isolated RNA was reverse transcribed). The protocol was immunoSEQ multiplex PCR, while the TCRdb copy is restricted to in-frame clones and leaves out a portion. This table has roughly 300,000 clones, about 15% appearing once. The specimen was central memory CD4+ T cells from blood. The receptors were gathered from a young man in good health.

The V and J genes are TRBV7-9 and TRBJ2-1; possibly TRBD1 for D (5 bases). V gave up 2 bases and J gave up 2 bases, with 7 bases separating them. CDR3 length: 14 residues. Germline CDR1 is SEHNR and CDR2 is FQNEAQ (reference sequence). CDR3 region: CASSLTGTYNEQFF. The CDR3 DNA sequence: TGTGCCAGCAGCTTAACAGGAACCTACAATGAGCAGTTCTTC.

This clone was counted a few times. The gene calls are TRBV6-6 and TRBJ1-5; D remains unclear. Germline CDR1 and CDR2: MNHNY and SVGAGI (reference sequence). This CDR3 is built from 14 residues. The V gene lost 8 bases and the J gene lost 3 bases, with 14 bases spanning the gap. CDR3 sequence: CASSPVAINQPQHF. The CDR3 nucleotides read TGTGCCAGCTCACCGGTAGCGATCAATCAGCCCCAGCATTTT.

This clone was seen more than once but under ten times. The chain employs TRBV7-3 and TRBJ1-1, with TRBD1 identical over 9 bases. The germline V gene encodes CDR1 SGHTA and CDR2 FQGTGA. Trimming removed 2 bases from V and 5 bases from J; junction bases left unmatched: 0. This CDR3 has 13 residues. Written as DNA, the CDR3 is TGTGCCAGCAGCTTAGGGACAGGGACTGAAGCTTTCTTT. Its translation: CASSLGTGTEAFF.

This clone was recorded a few times. A single base separates this from a much larger clone, so it may be a read error. The chain combines TRBV13 with TRBJ1-5, with a tentative D call TRBD1 (6 bases). Germline CDR1 reads PRHDT; CDR2 reads FYEKMQ (reference sequence). This CDR3 region has 15 residues. The DNA for the CDR3 is TGCGCCAGCAGCCTTGGGCAGGGGAACGATCAGCCCCAGCATTTT. It yields the protein CASSLGQGNDQPQHF.

Many counts were recorded for this clone. V and J are TRBV10-3 and TRBJ2-7; D uncertain. Germline V gene sequence: CDR1 ENHRY, CDR2 SYGVKD. The CDR3 contains 12 residues. V gave up 2 bases and J gave up 7 bases, with 9 bases separating them. The CDR3, as DNA: TGTGCCATCAGTGAGGGAAGGTTTGAGCAGTACGTC. Its translation is CAISEGRFEQYV.

The chain combines TRBV13 with TRBJ2-3; D ambiguous. V shed 5 bases and J shed 2 bases, with 14 bases lying between them. The CDR3 covers 15 residues. Germline CDR1 is PRHDT and CDR2 is FYEKMQ (reference sequence). The CDR3 nucleotides are TGTGCCAGCAGCATGGGAACAGCCTCCACAGATACGCAGTATTTT. Its protein is CASSMGTASTDTQYF.

V is TRBV9 and J is TRBJ1-4; possible D gene TRBD1, 6 bases. Trimming took 4 bases from V and 2 from J, leaving 12 bases between them. The V gene's germline CDR1 is SGDLS and CDR2 YYNGEE. The CDR3 is 15 amino acids. The CDR3 reads CASSYQGSTNEKLFF. The CDR3 region has the DNA TGTGCCAGCAGCTATCAGGGGTCGACTAATGAAAAACTGTTTTTT.

This chain connects TRBV7-2 to TRBJ2-7; possibly TRBD1 for D (6 bases). Germline V CDR1 and CDR2: SGHTA, FQGNSA. The CDR3 covers 15 residues. Trimming removed 5 bases at V and 4 bases at J, with 18 bases between. DNA for the CDR3: TGTGCCAGCAGCAAACAACAGGGTGGGGAATACGAGCAGTACTTC. This encodes CASSKQQGGEYEQYF.

The genes are TRBV4-3 and TRBJ2-1; no reliable D call. Between the trimmed V and J ends, which lost 1 base and 9 bases, there was a span of 7 bases. The CDR3 length is 12 residues. Germline V gene lookup returns CDR1 LGHNA and CDR2 YSLEER. In DNA, the CDR3 is TGCGCCAGCAGCCAAGCGGGTTTTGAGCAGTTCTTC. Its translation: CASSQAGFEQFF.

The genes are TRBV5-4 and TRBJ1-2, with 8 positions matching TRBD1. The CDR3 totals 15 residues. Germline values: CDR1 SGHNT, CDR2 YYREEE (reference sequence). The trim removed 4 bases at V and 4 bases at J, leaving 9 bases unmatched. This CDR3 is CASSPDPGQAYGYTF. The CDR3 nucleotides read TGTGCCAGCAGCCCAGACCCGGGACAGGCCTATGGCTACACCTTC.

This chain joins TRBV15 and TRBJ2-5; tentative D call: TRBD1 (7 bases). Germline V gene data show CDR1 as LNHNV and CDR2 as YYDKDF (reference sequence). V lost 0 bases and J 9 bases, leaving 17 bases between the germline ends. The CDR3 extends over 15 amino acids. CDR3 residues: CATSREGRQGGAQYF. The CDR3 DNA reads TGTGCCACCAGCAGAGAGGGAAGACAGGGCGGGGCCCAGTACTTC.